This T cell receptor beta chain was sequenced during a study of T cells in tuberculosis. Study summary: CD1B tetramers identified T cells specific for mycobacterial lipid GMM.

The CDR3 consists of 18 residues. J was trimmed by 2 bases and V by 6 bases; bases with no gene match: 15. Germline assignment: CDR1 KGHSH and CDR2 LQKENI. Study conclusions and caveats: Some low-affinity tetramer-binding T cells may be absent from this sample.

Sorting used thawed, overnight-rested PBMC stained with anti-CD3, a viability dye and GMM-loaded CD1B tetramer. C32 glucose monomycolate from Rhodococcus equi was loaded onto the CD1B tetramers. Tetramer-sorted PBMC had been CD14 monocyte-depleted before freezing. Approximately 94,000 tetramer-negative cells were sorted from each donor. Data came from immunoSEQ multiplex PCR; TCRdb stores just in-frame clones and leaves some out. The repertoire holds about 58,000 clones, 88% seen once, with just over 20% in the top ten. This clonotype was obtained from an adult woman with latent tuberculosis. The chain couples TRBV18 to TRBJ2-1, with 8 positions matching TRBD1. The source material was CD1b-GMM tetramer-negative cells sorted from PBMCs. DNA of the CDR3: TGTGCCAGCTCGCCCAGCTTGAACAGGGGGTATCCCTACAATGAGCAGTTCTTC. Residues: CASSPSLNRGYPYNEQFF.